The 18 T cell receptor beta chains below all came from one sample that was sequenced in a study of neurological immune-mediated disorders. As for time point: longitudinal time-point 2. A single record per CDR3 protein comes from TCRdb applying MiXCR to the 5' RACE reads. The table lists about 33,000 distinct CDR3 sequences, about 13% of them singletons, with around 2.3% in the top ten. Sample: PBMCs. The origin of the receptors is a woman between 40 and 55 years old in good health.

This clonotype was counted a few times. This chain uses TRBV9 with TRBJ1-2; possible D gene TRBD1, 5 bases. V lost 3 bases and J lost 8, with 14 bases in between. The CDR3 consists of 13 residues. Germline V CDR1 and CDR2: SGDLS, YYNGEE. The CDR3 DNA follows: TGTGCCAGCAGCGGGGGACCACCCCACGGCTACACCTTC. Translating gives CASSGGPPHGYTF.

This clonotype came up many times. The chain uses TRBV6-6 and TRBJ2-3, with D possibly matching TRBD1 (6 bases). This CDR3 is 14 amino acids long. Germline loops: CDR1 MNHNY, CDR2 SVGAGI (reference sequence). V was clipped by 4 bases and J by 3 bases, with 11 bases between them. CDR3 DNA: TGTGCCAGCAGTTTCAGGGGCGGGACAGATACGCAGTATTTT. It translates to CASSFRGGTDTQYF.

This clonotype was seen repeatedly, ten times or more. The chain links TRBV5-5 to TRBJ2-5, with TRBD1 matching 7 bases. With V trimmed by 0 bases and J by 4 bases, 6 bases remained unmatched. This CDR3 comprises 15 residues. Looked up from germline, CDR1 is SGHKS and CDR2 is YYEKEE (reference sequence). The CDR3 region is CASSLGDRDRETQYF. DNA of the CDR3: TGTGCCAGCAGCTTGGGAGACAGGGATCGAGAGACCCAGTACTTC.

This clonotype was seen repeatedly, ten times or more. The rearrangement uses TRBV20-1 and TRBJ1-5, with TRBD1 matching over 7 bases. The J segment lost 4 bases and the V segment lost 5 bases, leaving 5 bases of the junction unmatched. The germline gives CDR1 DFQATT, CDR2 SNEGSKA (reference sequence). CDR3 length: 13 residues. CDR3 loop: CSAQQGRNQPQHF. The CDR3 nucleotides are TGCAGTGCTCAACAGGGGAGGAATCAGCCCCAGCATTTT.

This clonotype was counted ten times or more. J is TRBJ2-3 and V is TRBV7-2; 11 nucleotides align to TRBD2. This CDR3 is 16 amino acids long. Germline loops: CDR1 SGHTA, CDR2 FQGNSA. The V and J ends lost 5 bases and 4 bases, in that order; junction bases with no gene match: 8. In DNA form, the CDR3 reads TGTGCCAGCAGCCCCAAGACTAGCGGGGCTGCAGATACGCAGTATTTT. Protein sequence: CASSPKTSGAADTQYF.

At least ten counts were recorded for this clonotype. The chain couples TRBV7-2 to TRBJ2-1; 14 nucleotides match TRBD2. From germline, CDR1 is SGHTA and CDR2 FQGNSA. The trim removed 5 bases at V and 9 bases at J, leaving 6 bases unmatched. The CDR3 has 15 residues. The CDR3 region has the DNA TGTGCCAGCAGCCCGACCGGGACTAGCGGGGGTGAGCAGTTCTTC. It specifies CASSPTGTSGGEQFF.

This clonotype was detected only a few times. The chain joins TRBV5-1 to TRBJ1-4; D may be TRBD1 (5 bases). The germline V gene encodes CDR1 SGHRS and CDR2 YFSETQ. With 0 bases removed from V and 4 bases from J, the gap between germline ends came to 16 bases. CDR3 length: 17 amino acids. The CDR3 sequence: CASSLEAQGHGNEKLFF. The CDR3 DNA sequence: TGCGCCAGCAGCTTGGAGGCCCAGGGTCATGGTAATGAAAAACTGTTTTTT.

This clonotype has ten or more counts. The V and J genes are TRBV6-1 and TRBJ2-5; D unclear. There are 13 residues in the CDR3. Germline-derived CDR1 and CDR2 are MNHNS and SASEGT. Trimming stripped 6 bases from V and 7 bases from J, with 15 bases between. The CDR3 sequence: CASRPRPDGTQYF. The CDR3 region has the DNA TGTGCCAGCAGACCTCGCCCCGACGGGACCCAGTACTTC.

There are many counts of this clonotype. The chain carries TRBV5-1 and TRBJ2-7; 7 nucleotides agree with TRBD2. V lost 1 base to trimming and J lost 1 base; unmatched junction nucleotides: 5. Germline-derived CDR1 and CDR2 are SGHRS and YFSETQ. CDR3 size: 15 residues. The CDR3 here is CASSLLGGNSYEQYF. The CDR3 DNA is TGCGCCAGCAGCTTGCTGGGGGGGAATTCCTACGAGCAGTACTTC.

This clonotype showed up many times. The chain employs TRBV29-1 and TRBJ1-2, with 8 bases lining up with TRBD1. The CDR3 spans 13 residues. Germline CDR1 reads SQVTM; CDR2 reads ANQGSEA. V trimming: 7 bases; J trimming: 3 bases; junction bases outside the gene matches: 7. The CDR3: CSAATGADYGYTF. The CDR3 DNA reads TGCAGCGCAGCGACAGGGGCCGACTATGGCTACACCTTC.

This clonotype was seen ten or more times. The chain is built from TRBV20-1 and TRBJ2-7, with a tentative D call TRBD2 (5 bases). The CDR3 runs to 15 residues. V was clipped by 5 bases and J by 3 bases, with 20 bases between them. The germline V gene has CDR1 DFQATT and CDR2 SNEGSKA (reference sequence). This chain's CDR3 is CSARTPRTGDYEQYF. In nucleotides, the CDR3 is TGCAGTGCTCGCACACCCCGGACCGGGGACTACGAGCAGTACTTC.

This clonotype was recorded at least ten times. The chain employs TRBV6-6 and TRBJ1-1, with TRBD1 matching over 7 bases. Losses at the gene ends were 4 bases for V and 3 bases for J; bases not matched to a gene: 8. The CDR3 length is 15 residues. Germline V gene sequence: CDR1 MNHNY, CDR2 SVGAGI (reference sequence). The CDR3 DNA follows: TGTGCCAGCAGTTTTGGGCAGGGGGTCGACACTGAAGCTTTCTTT. Translation gives CASSFGQGVDTEAFF.

This clonotype came up many times. The J gene is TRBJ1-6, the V gene TRBV6-1; D remains ambiguous. Per the germline V gene, CDR1 is MNHNS and CDR2 is SASEGT. The CDR3 is 15 amino acids. V lost 3 bases to trimming and J lost 4 bases, with 10 bases between them. CDR3 nucleotide sequence: TGTGCCAGCAGTGACAACAGCGGATATAATTCACCCCTCCACTTT. Translated: CASSDNSGYNSPLHF.

At least ten counts were recorded for this clonotype. V gene TRBV20-1 combines with J gene TRBJ2-3; D unclear. The V end lost 0 bases, the J end lost 2 bases, and 9 bases lay between the germline ends. Germline V gene lookup returns CDR1 DFQATT and CDR2 SNEGSKA (reference sequence). The CDR3 extends over 14 amino acids. The CDR3 region has the DNA TGCAGTGCTAGAGATTTGGCCTCCACAGATACGCAGTATTTT. Encoded protein: CSARDLASTDTQYF.

V gene TRBV7-2 combines with J gene TRBJ2-3; TRBD2 matches at 7 bases. Losses at the gene ends were 3 bases for V and 3 bases for J; bases not matched to a gene: 9. The CDR3 spans 16 residues. The V gene's germline CDR1 is SGHTA and CDR2 FQGNSA. This CDR3 reads CASSFTGRAGTDTQYF. The CDR3 coding sequence is TGTGCCAGCAGCTTCACAGGTCGAGCGGGGACAGATACGCAGTATTTT.

The table lists this clonotype with many counts. The rearrangement uses TRBV25-1 and TRBJ2-2; D unclear. This CDR3 has 15 residues. Trimming took off 3 bases at V and 3 bases at J, with 11 bases between the two ends. Germline V gives CDR1 MGHDK, CDR2 SYGVNS. The CDR3 region is CASSDSPSYTGELFF. CDR3 nucleotide sequence: TGTGCCAGCAGTGACTCCCCGAGTTACACCGGGGAGCTGTTTTTT. Full variable domain (missing parts from reference TRBV25-1 and TRBJ2-2): EADIYQTPRYLVIGTGKKITLECSQTMGHDKMYWYQQDPGMELHLIHYSYGVNSTEKGDLSSESTVSRIRTEHFPLTLESARPSHTSQYLCASSDSPSYTGELFFGEGSRLTVL.

About this clonotype itself: One junction end disagrees with the germline gene, perhaps due to a read error. The J gene is TRBJ2-2, the V gene TRBV4-3, with a tentative D call TRBD2 (5 bases). The CDR3 has 16 amino acids. The V gene's germline CDR1 is LGHNA and CDR2 YSLEER. CDR3 DNA: TGCGCCAACAGCCGAAACGAACTTACGAACACCGGGGAGTTGTTTTTT. Protein product: CANSRNELTNTGELFF.

The table lists this clonotype with many counts. The chain carries TRBV29-1 and TRBJ1-1; the D gene is possibly TRBD1 (5 bases). V was shortened by 3 bases and J by 3 bases, with 14 bases between the two germline ends. This CDR3 region has 14 residues. Germline assignment: CDR1 SQVTM and CDR2 ANQGSEA. In DNA form, the CDR3 reads TGCAGCGTTGAGGGGCCAGTTGGTGACACTGAAGCTTTCTTT. This sequence encodes CSVEGPVGDTEAFF.